This entry describes one T cell receptor (beta chain). These data are taken from a study of CD8 T cells in Susac syndrome. TCR beta from blood CD8+ and CD4+ T cells was sequenced. Multiple sclerosis controls were treatment-naive patients with stable or active relapsing-remitting disease. Negative isolation was used for CD8+ and CD4+ T cells, and FACS enrichment was applied to TEMRA cells. The authors reverse transcribed 0.5 to 1 ug RNA with random hexamers. By means of immunoSEQ multiplex PCR, TCR beta CDR3 spanning 54 Vbeta and 13 Jbeta underwent amplification. TCRdb ran MiXCR on the immunoSEQ multiplex PCR reads and lists one entry per CDR3 protein. The sample includes some 120,000 distinct CDR3 sequences, around nine tenths of them seen just once. V was clipped by 4 bases and J by 2 bases; unmatched bases: 5. The V gene's germline CDR1 is ENHRY and CDR2 SYGVKD. The CDR3 loop spans 16 amino acids.

The sequence was collected from a human donor with multiple sclerosis. V gene TRBV10-3 combines with J gene TRBJ1-2, with 12 bases that match TRBD1. Sequenced material: CD8+ T cells from PBMCs. The CDR3 reads CAISAGTGGENYGYTF. The CDR3 DNA reads as TGTGCCATCAGTGCCGGGACAGGGGGCGAGAACTATGGCTACACCTTC.